The sequence of this T cell receptor beta chain was determined in a study of control samples from healthy donors and cancer patients. Only in-frame clones appear in the TCRdb table, and some are missing; sequencing was by immunoSEQ multiplex PCR. The table has some 140,000 clones, more than 90% seen once. This sequence was found in a man aged 25-45 years in good health. Sequenced: blood.

For the CDR3, the DNA is TGTGCCAGCTCCCCGAGAGAGGACAGGGCATCCTACGAGCAGTACTTC. Translated: CASSPREDRASYEQYF. The chain uses TRBV18 and TRBJ2-7; the match to TRBD1 covers 8 bases. The CDR3 consists of 16 residues. V dropped 6 bases and J dropped 1; count of bases not matched to a gene: 11. The germline V gene has CDR1 KGHSH and CDR2 LQKENI. Supplemented by reference TRBV18 and TRBJ2-7, the full variable domain reads NAGVMQNPRHLVRRRGQEARLRCSPMKGHSHVYWYRQLPEEGLKFMVYLQKENIIDESGMPKERFSAEFPKEGPSILRIQQVVRGDSAAYFCASSPREDRASYEQYFGPGTRLTVT.